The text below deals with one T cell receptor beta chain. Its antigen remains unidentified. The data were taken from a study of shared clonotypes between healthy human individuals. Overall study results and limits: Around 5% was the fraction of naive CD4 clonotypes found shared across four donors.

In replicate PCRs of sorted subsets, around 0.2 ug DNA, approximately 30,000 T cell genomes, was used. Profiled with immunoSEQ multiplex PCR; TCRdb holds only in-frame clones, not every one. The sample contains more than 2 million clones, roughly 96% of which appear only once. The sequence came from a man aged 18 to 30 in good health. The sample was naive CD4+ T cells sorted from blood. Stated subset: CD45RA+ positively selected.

The CDR3, as DNA: TGCGCCAGCAGTGTCCCGAAGGGGGAGGTGAACACTGAAGCTTTCTTT. It encodes CASSVPKGEVNTEAFF. The chain is built from TRBV10-1 and TRBJ1-1; D might be TRBD1 (6 bases). Trimming stripped 4 bases from V and 0 bases from J, with 15 bases between. This CDR3 comprises 16 residues. Germline assignment: CDR1 WNHNN and CDR2 SYGVQD (reference sequence).